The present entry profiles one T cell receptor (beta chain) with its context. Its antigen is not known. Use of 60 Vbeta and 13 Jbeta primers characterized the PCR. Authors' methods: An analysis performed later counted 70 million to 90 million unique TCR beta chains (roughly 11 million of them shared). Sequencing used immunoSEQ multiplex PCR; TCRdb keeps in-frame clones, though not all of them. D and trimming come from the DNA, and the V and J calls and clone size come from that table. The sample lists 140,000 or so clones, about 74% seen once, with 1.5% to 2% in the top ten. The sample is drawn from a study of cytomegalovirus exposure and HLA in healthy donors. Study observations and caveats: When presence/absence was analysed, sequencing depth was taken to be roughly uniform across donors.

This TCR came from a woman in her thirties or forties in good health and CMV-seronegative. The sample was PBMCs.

CDR3 in amino acids: CASSREWGTNYGYTF. As DNA, the CDR3 is TGTGCCAGCAGCCGTGAGTGGGGCACCAACTATGGCTACACCTTC. The V and J genes are TRBV14 and TRBJ1-2; a possible D gene is TRBD1 (5 bases). Germline V gene lookup returns CDR1 SGHDN and CDR2 FVKESK. The ends were cut back, 4 bases at V and 2 bases at J, with 14 bases in the middle. This CDR3 is built from 15 residues.